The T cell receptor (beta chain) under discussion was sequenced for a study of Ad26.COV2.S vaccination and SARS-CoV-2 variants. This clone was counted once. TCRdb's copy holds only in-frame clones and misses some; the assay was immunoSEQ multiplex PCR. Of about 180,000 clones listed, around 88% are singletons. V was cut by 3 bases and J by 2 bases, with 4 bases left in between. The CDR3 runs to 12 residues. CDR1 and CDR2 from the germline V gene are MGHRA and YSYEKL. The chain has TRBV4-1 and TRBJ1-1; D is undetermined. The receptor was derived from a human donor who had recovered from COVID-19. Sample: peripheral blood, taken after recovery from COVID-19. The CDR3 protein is CASSHSNTEAFF. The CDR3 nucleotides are TGCGCCAGCAGCCATTCTAACACTGAAGCTTTCTTT.